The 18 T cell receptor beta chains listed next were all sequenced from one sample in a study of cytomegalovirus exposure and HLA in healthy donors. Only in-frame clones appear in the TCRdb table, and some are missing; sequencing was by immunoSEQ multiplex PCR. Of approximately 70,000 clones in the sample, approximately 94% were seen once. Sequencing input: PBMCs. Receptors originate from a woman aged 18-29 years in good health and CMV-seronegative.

This CDR3 reads CASSLVGRVYEQYF. The DNA for the CDR3 is TGTGCCAGCAGCTTGGTGGGGAGGGTCTACGAGCAGTACTTC. The J gene is TRBJ2-7, the V gene TRBV5-6; 7 bases align to TRBD2. The junction had 3 bases not matched to a gene; V was cut back by 0 bases and J by 3 bases. CDR1 SGHDT and CDR2 YYEEEE come from the germline V gene. This CDR3 has 14 residues.

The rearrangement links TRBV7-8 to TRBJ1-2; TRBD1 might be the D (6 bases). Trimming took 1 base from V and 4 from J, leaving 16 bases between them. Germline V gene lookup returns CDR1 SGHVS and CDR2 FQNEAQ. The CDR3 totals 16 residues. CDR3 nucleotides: TGTGCCAGCAGCTTAGACAGGGATTACGATAGCTATGGCTACACCTTC. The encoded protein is CASSLDRDYDSYGYTF.

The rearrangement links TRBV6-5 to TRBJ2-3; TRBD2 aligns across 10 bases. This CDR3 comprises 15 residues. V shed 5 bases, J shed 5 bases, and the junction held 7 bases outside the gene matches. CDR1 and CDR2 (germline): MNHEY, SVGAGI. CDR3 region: CASSPRTSGGDTQYF. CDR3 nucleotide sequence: TGTGCCAGCAGTCCAAGGACTAGCGGAGGAGATACGCAGTATTTT.

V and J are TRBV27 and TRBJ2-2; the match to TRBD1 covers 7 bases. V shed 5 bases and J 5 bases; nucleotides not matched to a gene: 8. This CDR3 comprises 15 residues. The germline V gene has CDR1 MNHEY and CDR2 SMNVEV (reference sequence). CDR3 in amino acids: CASSPRQGWTGELFF. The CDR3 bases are TGTGCCAGCAGTCCCCGACAGGGTTGGACCGGGGAGCTGTTTTTT.

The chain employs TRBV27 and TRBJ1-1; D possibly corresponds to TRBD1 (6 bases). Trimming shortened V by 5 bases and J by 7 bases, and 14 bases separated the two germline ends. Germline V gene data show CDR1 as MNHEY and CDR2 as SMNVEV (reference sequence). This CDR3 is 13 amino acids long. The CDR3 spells CASSPHRAGEAFF. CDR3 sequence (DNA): TGTGCCAGCAGTCCCCACAGGGCTGGTGAAGCTTTCTTT.

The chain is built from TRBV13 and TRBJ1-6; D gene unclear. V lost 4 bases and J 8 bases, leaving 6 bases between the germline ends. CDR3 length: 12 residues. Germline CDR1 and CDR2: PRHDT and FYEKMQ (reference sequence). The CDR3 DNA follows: TGTGCCAGCAGCTCACTGGATTCACCCCTCCACTTT. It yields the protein CASSSLDSPLHF.

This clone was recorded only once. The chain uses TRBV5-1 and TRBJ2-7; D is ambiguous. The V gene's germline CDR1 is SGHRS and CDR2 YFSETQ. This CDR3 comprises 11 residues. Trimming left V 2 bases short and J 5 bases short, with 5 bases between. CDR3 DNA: TGCGCCAGCAGCTTCCGGGACGAGCAGTACTTC. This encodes CASSFRDEQYF.

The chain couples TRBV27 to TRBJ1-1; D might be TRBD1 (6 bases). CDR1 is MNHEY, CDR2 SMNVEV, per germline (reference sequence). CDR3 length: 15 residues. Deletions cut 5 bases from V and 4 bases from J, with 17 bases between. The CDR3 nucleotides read TGTGCCAGCAGTCGCTGGGCGGGGGCAAGCACTGAAGCTTTCTTT. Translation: CASSRWAGASTEAFF.

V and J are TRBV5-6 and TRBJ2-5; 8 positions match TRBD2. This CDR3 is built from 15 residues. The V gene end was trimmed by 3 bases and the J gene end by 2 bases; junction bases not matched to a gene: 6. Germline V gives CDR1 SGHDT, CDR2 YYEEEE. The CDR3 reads CASSSAAGGQETQYF. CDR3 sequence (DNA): TGTGCCAGCAGCTCCGCGGCGGGGGGACAAGAGACCCAGTACTTC.

The chain's CDR3 is CASSFRDIPLSGANVLTF. Here the CDR3 DNA reads TGTGCCAGCAGTTTCCGGGACATTCCTCTTTCTGGGGCCAACGTCCTGACTTTC. The rearrangement links TRBV27 to TRBJ2-6; a weak D match, TRBD1 (6 bases). CDR3 size: 18 residues. Germline V gene sequence: CDR1 MNHEY, CDR2 SMNVEV (reference sequence). Trimming shortened V by 3 bases and J by 1 base, and 16 bases separated the two germline ends.

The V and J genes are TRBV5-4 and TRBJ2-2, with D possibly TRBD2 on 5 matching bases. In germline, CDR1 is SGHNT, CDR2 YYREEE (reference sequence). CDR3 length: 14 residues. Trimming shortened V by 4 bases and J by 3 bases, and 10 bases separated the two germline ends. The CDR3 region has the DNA TGTGCCAGCAGCCCTACTAGGGACACCGGGGAGCTGTTTTTT. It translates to CASSPTRDTGELFF.

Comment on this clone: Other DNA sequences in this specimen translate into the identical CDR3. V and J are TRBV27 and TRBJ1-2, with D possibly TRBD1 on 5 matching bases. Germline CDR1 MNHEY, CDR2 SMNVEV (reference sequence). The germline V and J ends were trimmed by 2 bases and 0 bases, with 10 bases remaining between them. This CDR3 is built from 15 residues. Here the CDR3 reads CASSLSTGPNYGYTF. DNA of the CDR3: TGTGCCAGCAGTTTAAGTACAGGTCCTAACTATGGCTACACCTTC.

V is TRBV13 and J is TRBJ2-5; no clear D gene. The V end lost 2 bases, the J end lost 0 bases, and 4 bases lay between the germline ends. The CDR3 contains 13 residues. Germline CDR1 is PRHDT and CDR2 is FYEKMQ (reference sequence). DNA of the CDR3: TGTGCCAGCAGCTTACGGGACCAAGAGACCCAGTACTTC. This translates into CASSLRDQETQYF.

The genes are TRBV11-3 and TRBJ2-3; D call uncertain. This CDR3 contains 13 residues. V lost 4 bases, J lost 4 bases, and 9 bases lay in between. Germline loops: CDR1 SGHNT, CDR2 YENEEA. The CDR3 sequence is CASSSSVADTQYF. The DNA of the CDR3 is TGTGCCAGCAGCTCCAGCGTGGCAGATACGCAGTATTTT.

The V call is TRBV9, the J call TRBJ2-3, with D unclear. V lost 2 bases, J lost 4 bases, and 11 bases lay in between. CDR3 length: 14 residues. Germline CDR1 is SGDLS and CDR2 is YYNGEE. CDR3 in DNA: TGTGCCAGCAGCGTCGTAGATATGGCAGATACGCAGTATTTT. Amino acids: CASSVVDMADTQYF.

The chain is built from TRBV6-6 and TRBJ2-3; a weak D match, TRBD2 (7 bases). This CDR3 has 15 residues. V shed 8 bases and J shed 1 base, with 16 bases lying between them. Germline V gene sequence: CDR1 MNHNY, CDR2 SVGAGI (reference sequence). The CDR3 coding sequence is TGTGCCAGCCGCGCCGGGGGGCCTGGCACAGATACGCAGTATTTT. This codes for CASRAGGPGTDTQYF.

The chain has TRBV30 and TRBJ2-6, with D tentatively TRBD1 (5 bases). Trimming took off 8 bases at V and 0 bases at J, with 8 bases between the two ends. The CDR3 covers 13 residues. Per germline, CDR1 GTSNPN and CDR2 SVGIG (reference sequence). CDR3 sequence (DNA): TGTGCCAGGGGATACTCTGGGGCCAACGTCCTGACTTTC. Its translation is CARGYSGANVLTF.

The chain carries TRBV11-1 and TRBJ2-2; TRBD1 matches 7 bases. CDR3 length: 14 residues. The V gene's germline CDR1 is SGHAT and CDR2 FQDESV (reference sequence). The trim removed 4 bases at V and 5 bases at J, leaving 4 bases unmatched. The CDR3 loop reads CASSSGTETGELFF. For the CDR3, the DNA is TGTGCCAGCAGCTCCGGGACAGAAACCGGGGAGCTGTTTTTT. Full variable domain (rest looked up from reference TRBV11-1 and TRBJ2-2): EAEVAQSPRYKITEKSQAVAFWCDPISGHATLYWYRQILGQGPELLVQFQDESVVDDSQLPKDRFSAERLKGVDSTLKIQPAELGDSAMYLCASSSGTETGELFFGEGSRLTVL.